The rows below give T cell receptor beta chains drawn from one sample of a study of T cell changes during pregnancy in multiple sclerosis. TCRdb's table, derived via immunoSEQ multiplex PCR, lists solely in-frame clones and lacks some. The table has more than 50,000 clones, about 90% seen once. The sample here was peripheral blood, taken after pregnancy. The receptor set was obtained from a female donor in good health, enrolled as a control in a pregnancy study. Both conserved end residues are trimmed from each CDR3. D genes are given only for firm matches.

CDR3aa	d_gene	v_gene	j_gene
ASSHRVTSYNEQF	.	TRBV7-9	TRBJ2-1
ASSPRQGVGGELF	TRBD1	TRBV18	TRBJ2-2
ASSEGPESHQPQH	.	TRBV2	TRBJ1-5
SVVHWQGLYEQY	.	TRBV29-1	TRBJ2-7
ASTPGQGFTGELF	TRBD1	TRBV19	TRBJ2-2
ASSPPEGAGANVLT	.	TRBV18	TRBJ2-6
ASSLVPDSGNTIY	.	TRBV7-2	TRBJ1-3
ASSLRGRADDEQF	TRBD2	TRBV7-6	TRBJ2-1
ASSAGQDYGYT	.	TRBV2	TRBJ1-2
ASSNQGNTGELF	.	TRBV18	TRBJ2-2
ASSGLEGTRGQPQH	.	TRBV10-1	TRBJ1-5
ASSPRAGPSEQY	.	TRBV18	TRBJ2-7
ASSPPGTDNQPQH	.	TRBV11-3	TRBJ1-5
ASSQEVTGGEQY	TRBD1	TRBV4-2	TRBJ2-7
ASSDGQGLNGYT	TRBD1	TRBV6-6	TRBJ1-2
ASSLTLGGQASNEQY	TRBD1	TRBV18	TRBJ2-7
ASSFRSAATYSTDTQY	.	TRBV5-1	TRBJ2-3
ASSRDREWSEQF	TRBD1	TRBV7-9	TRBJ2-1
ASSRKGLATYTDTQY	TRBD2	TRBV18	TRBJ2-3
ASRGVGELF	TRBD2	TRBV2	TRBJ2-2
TGQGQETQY	TRBD1	TRBV20-1	TRBJ2-5
SASQGTEAF	.	TRBV20-1	TRBJ1-1
ASTEAGHLNNSPLH	.	TRBV2	TRBJ1-6
ATGGGYEQY	.	TRBV6-1	TRBJ2-7
ASSPSPTNEKLF	.	TRBV13	TRBJ1-4
ASRTGGGASGTQY	TRBD2	TRBV6-5	TRBJ2-5
ASSRGRTGTGELF	.	TRBV18	TRBJ2-2
ASSLPGGNTGELF	TRBD1	TRBV27	TRBJ2-2
ASSRTSGGSDTQY	TRBD2	TRBV6-4	TRBJ2-3
ASGTGPNQPQH	.	TRBV6-5	TRBJ1-5
ASSLGSQGAAGNTIY	TRBD1	TRBV7-9	TRBJ1-3
SAWRWDTEAF	.	TRBV29-1	TRBJ1-1
ASSYRDTGNTIY	.	TRBV11-2	TRBJ1-3
ASSYSDRGGSDTQY	TRBD1	TRBV6-5	TRBJ2-3
ASSDSAGGPDTQY	TRBD2	TRBV6-4	TRBJ2-3
ASSETEVGTFFLTPQH	.	TRBV2	TRBJ1-5
ASSPQGYEAF	.	TRBV6-6	TRBJ1-1
ATSSDRGSGTQY	TRBD1	TRBV15	TRBJ2-5
ASSLWAGGGNTGELF	TRBD2	TRBV28	TRBJ2-2
ASSPLGAEAF	.	TRBV7-9	TRBJ1-1
ASSLGGNWDTEAF	.	TRBV7-6	TRBJ1-1
ASRWTTAVAEAF	.	TRBV6-5	TRBJ1-1
ASSPAEEAF	.	TRBV18	TRBJ1-1
ASSFLGGTKGEEAF	.	TRBV5-6	TRBJ1-1
AWTNGPLPGETQY	.	TRBV30	TRBJ2-5
ASSSATSADPTDTQY	TRBD2	TRBV28	TRBJ2-3
ASSLTGTGGQPQH	TRBD1	TRBV11-2	TRBJ1-5
ASSQDRQGAQPQH	TRBD1	TRBV4-2	TRBJ1-5
ATSSLRQGPGELF	TRBD1	TRBV15	TRBJ2-2